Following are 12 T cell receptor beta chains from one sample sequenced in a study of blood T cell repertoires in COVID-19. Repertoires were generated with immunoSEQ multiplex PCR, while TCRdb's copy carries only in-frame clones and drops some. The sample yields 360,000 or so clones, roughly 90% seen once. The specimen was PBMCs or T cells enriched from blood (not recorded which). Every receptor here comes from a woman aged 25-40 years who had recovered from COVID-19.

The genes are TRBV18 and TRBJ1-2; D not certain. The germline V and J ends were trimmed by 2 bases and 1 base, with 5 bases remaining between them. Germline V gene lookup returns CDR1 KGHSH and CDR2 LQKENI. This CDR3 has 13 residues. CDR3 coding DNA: TGTGCCAGCTCACCAGACTTTAACTATGGCTACACCTTC. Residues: CASSPDFNYGYTF. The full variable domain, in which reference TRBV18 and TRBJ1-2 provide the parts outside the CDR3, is NAGVMQNPRHLVRRRGQEARLRCSPMKGHSHVYWYRQLPEEGLKFMVYLQKENIIDESGMPKERFSAEFPKEGPSILRIQQVVRGDSAAYFCASSPDFNYGYTFGSGTRLTVV.

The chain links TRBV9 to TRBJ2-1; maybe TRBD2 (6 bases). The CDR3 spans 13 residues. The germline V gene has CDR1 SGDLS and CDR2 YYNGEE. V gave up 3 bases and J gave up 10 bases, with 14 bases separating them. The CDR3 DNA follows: TGTGCCAGCAGCGAGATCGGGACTCAGGAGCAGTTCTTC. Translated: CASSEIGTQEQFF.

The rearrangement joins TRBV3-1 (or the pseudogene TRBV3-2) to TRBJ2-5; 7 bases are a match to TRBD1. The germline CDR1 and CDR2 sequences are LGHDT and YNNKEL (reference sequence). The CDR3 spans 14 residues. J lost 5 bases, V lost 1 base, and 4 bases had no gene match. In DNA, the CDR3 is TGTGCCAGCAGCCAAGGACAGGGCCATGAGACCCAGTACTTC. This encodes CASSQGQGHETQYF.

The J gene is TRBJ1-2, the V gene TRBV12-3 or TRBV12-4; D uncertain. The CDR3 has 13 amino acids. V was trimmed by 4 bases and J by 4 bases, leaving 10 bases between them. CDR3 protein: CASSYDAVYGYTF. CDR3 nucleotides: TGTGCCAGCAGTTATGACGCGGTCTATGGCTACACCTTC.

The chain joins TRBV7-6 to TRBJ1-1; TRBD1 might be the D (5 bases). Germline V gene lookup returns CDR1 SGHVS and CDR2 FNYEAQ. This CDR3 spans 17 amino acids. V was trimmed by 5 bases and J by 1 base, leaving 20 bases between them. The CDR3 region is CASSPGGIAVWNTEAFF. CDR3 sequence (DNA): TGTGCCAGCAGCCCGGGGGGTATAGCGGTCTGGAACACTGAAGCTTTCTTT.

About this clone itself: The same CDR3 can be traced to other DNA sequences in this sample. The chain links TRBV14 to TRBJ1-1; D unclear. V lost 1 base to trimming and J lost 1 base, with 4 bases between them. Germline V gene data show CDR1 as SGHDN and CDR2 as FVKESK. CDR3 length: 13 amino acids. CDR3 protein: CASSQGQNTEAFF. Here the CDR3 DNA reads TGTGCCAGCAGCCAAGGACAGAACACTGAAGCTTTCTTT. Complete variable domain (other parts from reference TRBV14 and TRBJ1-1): EAGVTQFPSHSVIEKGQTVTLRCDPISGHDNLYWYRRVMGKEIKFLLHFVKESKQDESGMPNNRFLAERTGGTYSTLKVQPAELEDSGVYFCASSQGQNTEAFFGQGTRLTVV.

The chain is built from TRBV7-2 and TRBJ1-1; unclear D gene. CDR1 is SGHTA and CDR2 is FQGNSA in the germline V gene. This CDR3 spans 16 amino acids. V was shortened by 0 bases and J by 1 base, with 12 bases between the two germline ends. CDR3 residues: CASSLALVAGNTEAFF. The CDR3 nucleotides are TGTGCCAGCAGCTTAGCGCTTGTGGCGGGGAACACTGAAGCTTTCTTT.

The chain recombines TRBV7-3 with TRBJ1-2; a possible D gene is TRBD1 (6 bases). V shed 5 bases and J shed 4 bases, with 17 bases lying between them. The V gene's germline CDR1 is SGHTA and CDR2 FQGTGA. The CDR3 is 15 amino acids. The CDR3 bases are TGTGCCAGCAGCCCTGAGGGGGGGAACCCCTATGGCTACACCTTC. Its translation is CASSPEGGNPYGYTF.

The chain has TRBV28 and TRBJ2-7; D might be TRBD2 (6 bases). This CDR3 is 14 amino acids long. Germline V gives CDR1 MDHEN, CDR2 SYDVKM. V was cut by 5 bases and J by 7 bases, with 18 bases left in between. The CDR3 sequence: CASSTVTRSWEQYF. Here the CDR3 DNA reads TGTGCCAGCAGTACAGTGACTAGATCGTGGGAGCAGTACTTC.

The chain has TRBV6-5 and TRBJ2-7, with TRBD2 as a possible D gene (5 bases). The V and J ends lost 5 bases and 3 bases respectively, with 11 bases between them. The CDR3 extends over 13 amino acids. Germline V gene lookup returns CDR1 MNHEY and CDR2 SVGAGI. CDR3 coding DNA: TGTGCCAGCAGTAAAAGGGAGCACTACGAGCAGTACTTC. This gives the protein CASSKREHYEQYF.

DNA of the CDR3: TGTGCCAGCACGCGGGAAAAATCTGGAAACACCATATATTTT. Residues: CASTREKSGNTIYF. V usage is TRBV2 and J usage is TRBJ1-3; D call uncertain. The CDR3 loop spans 14 amino acids. The V gene's germline CDR1 is SNHLY and CDR2 FYNNEI. V gave up 7 bases and J gave up 1 base, with 11 bases separating them.

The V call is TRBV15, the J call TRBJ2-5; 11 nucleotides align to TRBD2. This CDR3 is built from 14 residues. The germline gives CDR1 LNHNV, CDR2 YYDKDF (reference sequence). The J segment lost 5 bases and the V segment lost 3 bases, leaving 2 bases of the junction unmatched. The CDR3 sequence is CATSRTSGKETQYF. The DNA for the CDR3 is TGTGCCACCAGCAGGACTAGCGGGAAGGAGACCCAGTACTTC.